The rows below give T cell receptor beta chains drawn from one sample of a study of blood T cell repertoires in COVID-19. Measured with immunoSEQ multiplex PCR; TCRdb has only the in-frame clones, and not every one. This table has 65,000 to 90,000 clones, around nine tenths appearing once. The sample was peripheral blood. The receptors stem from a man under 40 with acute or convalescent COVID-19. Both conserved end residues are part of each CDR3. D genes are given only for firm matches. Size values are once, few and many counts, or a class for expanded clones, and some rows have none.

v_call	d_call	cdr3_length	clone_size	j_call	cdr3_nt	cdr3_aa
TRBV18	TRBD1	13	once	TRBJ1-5	TGTGCCAGCTCACAGCAGGGGGGACAGCCCCAGCATTTT	CASSQQGGQPQHF
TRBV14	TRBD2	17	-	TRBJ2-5	TGTGCCAGCAGCCTCGGGACTAGCGGGAGACAGCGAGAGACCCAGTACTTC	CASSLGTSGRQRETQYF
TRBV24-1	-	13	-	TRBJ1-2	TGTGCCACCAGTGGAGGGAGGGAGGATGGCTACACCTTC	CATSGGREDGYTF
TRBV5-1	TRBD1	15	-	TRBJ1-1	TGCGCCAGCAAGGACCAGACAGGGCCGAACACTGAAGCTTTCTTT	CASKDQTGPNTEAFF
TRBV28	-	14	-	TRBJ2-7	TGTGCCAGCAGTTTGCCGGGTAGTCGGTACGAGCAGTACTTC	CASSLPGSRYEQYF
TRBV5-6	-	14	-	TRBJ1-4	TGTGCCAGCAGCTTGGGAGGGTCGGGCGAAAAACTGTTTTTT	CASSLGGSGEKLFF
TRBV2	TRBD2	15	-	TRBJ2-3	TGTGCCAGCAGAGAGACTAGCGGGAGTGGGGATACGCAGTATTTT	CASRETSGSGDTQYF
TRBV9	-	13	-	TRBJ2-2	TGTGCCAGCTGGGGAAGCGGTGCCGGGGAGCTGTTTTTT	CASWGSGAGELFF
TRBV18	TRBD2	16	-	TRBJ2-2	TGTGCCAGCTCGCTTACTAGCGGGGGGAACACCGGGGAGCTGTTTTTT	CASSLTSGGNTGELFF
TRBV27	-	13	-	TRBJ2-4	TGTGCCAGCAGGAACAGGGACAAAAACATTCAGTACTTC	CASRNRDKNIQYF
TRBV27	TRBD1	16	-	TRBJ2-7	TGTGCCAGAATTCCGGGACAGGGGGCAAGGTCGGACGAGCAGTACTTC	CARIPGQGARSDEQYF
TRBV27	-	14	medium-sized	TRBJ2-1	TGTGCCAGCAGTATTAGCGGTTCCTACAATGAGCAGTTCTTC	CASSISGSYNEQFF
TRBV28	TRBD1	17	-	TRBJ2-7	TGTGCCAGCACGGGACAGGGTGGAGTACAAAGCTCCTACGAGCAGTACTTC	CASTGQGGVQSSYEQYF
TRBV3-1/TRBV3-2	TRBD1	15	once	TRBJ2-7	TGTGCCAGCAGCCTAAACCGGGACAGGGGGTGTGAGCAGTACTTC	CASSLNRDRGCEQYF
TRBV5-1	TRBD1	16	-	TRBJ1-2	TGCGCCAGCAGCTTGGATCCGAATGACAGGGGGGATGGCTACACCTTC	CASSLDPNDRGDGYTF
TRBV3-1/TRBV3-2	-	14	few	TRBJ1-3	TGTGCCAGCAGCCTCCAGGGCACTGGAAACACCATATATTTT	CASSLQGTGNTIYF
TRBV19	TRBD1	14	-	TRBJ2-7	TGTGCCAGTAGTGACGGGACAGGGTACCACGAGCAGTACTTC	CASSDGTGYHEQYF
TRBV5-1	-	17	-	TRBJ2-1	TGCGCCAGCACACCAGACTCTACGTCTAAATCCTACAATGAGCAGTTCTTC	CASTPDSTSKSYNEQFF
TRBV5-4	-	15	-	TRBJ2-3	TGTGCCAGCAGCTCGAGGGCAGCTACCACAGATACGCAGTATTTT	CASSSRAATTDTQYF
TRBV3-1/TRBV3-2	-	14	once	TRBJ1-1	TGTGCCAGCAGCCAAGATACCAGAAGCACTGAAGCTTTCTTT	CASSQDTRSTEAFF
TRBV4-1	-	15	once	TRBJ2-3	TGCGCCAGCAGCCAAGAAACTAGACTGGCAAGGACGCAGTATTTT	CASSQETRLARTQYF
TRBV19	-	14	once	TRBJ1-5	TGTGCCAGTAGTTGGCCCCCTAGCAATCAGCCCCAGCATTTT	CASSWPPSNQPQHF
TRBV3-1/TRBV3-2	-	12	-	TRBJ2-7	TGTGCCAGCAGCAGGACTAATTACGAGCAGTACTTC	CASSRTNYEQYF
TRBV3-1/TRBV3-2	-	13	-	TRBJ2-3	TGTGCCAGCAGCCTTTACAGGTCAGATACGCAGTATTTT	CASSLYRSDTQYF
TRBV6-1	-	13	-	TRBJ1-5	TGTGCCAGCAGTGAGATGGAAGGCGGGCCCCAGCATTTT	CASSEMEGGPQHF
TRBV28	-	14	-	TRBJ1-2	TGTGCCAGCAGTACCTACGGGAATCTCTATGGCTACACCTTC	CASSTYGNLYGYTF
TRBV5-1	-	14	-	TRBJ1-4	TGCGCCAGCAGCCCCAGGGCAACTAATGAAAAACTGTTTTTT	CASSPRATNEKLFF
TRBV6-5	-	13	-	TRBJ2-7	TGTGCCAGCAGTTACGGGGCCAGTCACGAGCAGTACTTC	CASSYGASHEQYF
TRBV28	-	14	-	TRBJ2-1	TGTGCCAGCACCCGACCACAGGGAGGGAATGAGCAGTTCTTC	CASTRPQGGNEQFF
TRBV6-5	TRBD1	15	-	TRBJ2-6	TGTGCCAGCAGATGGACAGGGTCTGGGGCCAACGTCCTGACTTTC	CASRWTGSGANVLTF
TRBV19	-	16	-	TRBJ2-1	TGTGCCAGTAGTATAATCGGGATTGGACTTTACAATGAGCAGTTCTTC	CASSIIGIGLYNEQFF